This TCR beta chain was observed in a study of Ad26.COV2.S vaccination and SARS-CoV-2 variants. Treatment of the sample: some 19 received Ad26.COV2.S at low or high dose, single or two shots; roughly five received placebo; per-sample allocation not given. The samples date from day 63 after the first vaccine or placebo injection. Losses at the gene ends were 1 base for V and 13 bases for J; bases not matched to a gene: 9. CDR3 length: 15 residues. Germline V gene sequence: CDR1 SEHNR, CDR2 FQNEAQ (reference sequence). This clone was observed a handful of times. Sequencing used immunoSEQ multiplex PCR; TCRdb keeps in-frame clones, though not all of them. The sample gives approximately 400,000 clones, about 85% of which show up once; about 3.5% is in the top ten.

This chain links TRBV7-9 with TRBJ1-6; 8 nucleotides align to TRBD1. Here the sequenced sample was peripheral blood, taken in a trial of Ad26.COV2.S vaccine versus placebo. The sequence came from a person between 18 and 65 years old who received the Ad26.COV2.S COVID-19 vaccine or a placebo. This CDR3 is CASSLDRTGRQPLHF. The CDR3 DNA follows: TGTGCCAGCAGCTTAGACCGGACAGGGCGGCAGCCCCTCCACTTT.